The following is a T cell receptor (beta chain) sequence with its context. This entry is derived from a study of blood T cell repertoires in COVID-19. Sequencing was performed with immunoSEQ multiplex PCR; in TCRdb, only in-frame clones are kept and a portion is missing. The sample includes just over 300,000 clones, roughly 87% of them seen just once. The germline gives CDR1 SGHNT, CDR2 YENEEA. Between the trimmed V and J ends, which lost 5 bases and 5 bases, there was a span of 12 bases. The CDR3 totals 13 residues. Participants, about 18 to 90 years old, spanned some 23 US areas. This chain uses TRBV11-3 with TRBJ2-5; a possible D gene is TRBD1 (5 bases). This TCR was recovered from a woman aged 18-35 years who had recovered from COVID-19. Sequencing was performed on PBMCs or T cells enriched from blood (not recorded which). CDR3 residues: CASSPAWGETQYF. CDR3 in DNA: TGTGCCAGCAGCCCGGCCTGGGGCGAGACCCAGTACTTC.